What follows describes a single T cell receptor beta chain. Its antigen is still unknown. The sample comes from a study of OX40 agonist ivuxolimab in advanced cancers. Study-wide points: CD8+ T cells were the subset that, on average, had more expanded clones than CD4+.

The protocol was immunoSEQ multiplex PCR, while the TCRdb copy is restricted to in-frame clones and leaves out a portion. Among 25,000 to 35,000 clones, 70% to 90% were seen once, and the ten largest hold roughly 37%. Germline CDR1 reads MNHNS; CDR2 reads SASEGT. The V gene end was trimmed by 3 bases and the J gene end by 0 bases; junction bases not matched to a gene: 12. The CDR3 covers 19 residues. Sequencing was performed on CD4+ or CD8+ T cells sorted from blood, taken in a trial of the OX40 agonist ivuxolimab. V and J are TRBV6-1 and TRBJ2-1; 9 bases map to TRBD2. The source is an adult with an advanced solid tumor such as melanoma, head and neck, liver or kidney cancer. The CDR3 spells CASSEDTDLSGSSYNEQFF. The CDR3 nucleotides are TGTGCCAGCAGTGAGGACACTGACCTTAGCGGGAGCTCCTACAATGAGCAGTTCTTC.